A selection of T cell receptor beta chains follows, all from one sample in a study of CD8+CD57+ T cells in acquired aplastic anemia. TCRdb itself ran the reads through MiXCR, one entry per CDR3 protein. The sample lists about 270,000 distinct CDR3 sequences, approximately 79% occurring once. Sequencing was carried out using sorted CD4+, CD8+, or CD8+CD57+ T cells (not recorded which) from PBMCs. The receptors come from a human donor with aplastic anemia. CDR3s include the opening cysteine and the closing phenylalanine or tryptophan. A D gene is named only where the DNA matches it firmly. Expanded clones are given a class, and other clones once, few, many or no size at all.

TRBV24-1	.	TRBJ2-1	16	TRBD2	CATSDFGTSGRYEQFF	TGTGCCACCAGTGATTTCGGGACTAGCGGGAGATATGAGCAGTTCTTC
TRBV2	.	TRBJ1-6	12	.	CATRTGNSPLHF	TGTGCCACCCGAACAGGGAATTCACCCCTCCACTTT
TRBV5-1	.	TRBJ1-2	15	TRBD1	CASSFRDRINYGYTF	TGCGCCAGCAGCTTCCGGGACAGGATAAACTATGGCTACACCTTC
TRBV7-2	few	TRBJ1-6	12	.	CASSLGNSPLHF	TGTGCCAGCAGCTTGGGGAATTCACCCCTCCACTTT
TRBV6-4	few	TRBJ2-1	11	.	CASSGGKPMEF	TGTGCCAGCAGTGGAGGGAAACCAATGGAGTTC
TRBV15	few	TRBJ1-5	13	.	CATSSSSRGPQHF	TGTGCCACCAGCTCGAGTTCTCGCGGACCCCAGCATTTT
TRBV5-4	.	TRBJ2-5	15	.	CASSLEAGTKETQYF	TGTGCCAGCAGCTTGGAGGCGGGGACAAAAGAGACCCAGTACTTC
TRBV7-8	.	TRBJ2-1	14	.	CASSFHTDDTALSF	TGTGCCAGCAGCTTTCATACAGACGACACAGCCCTTTCCTTC
TRBV20-1	.	TRBJ2-1	16	.	CSAREDSSYLSNEQFF	TGCAGTGCTAGGGAAGACAGCTCCTACCTGTCGAATGAGCAGTTCTTC
TRBV7-9	.	TRBJ2-1	16	TRBD2	CASSFPHSGEDDEQFF	TGTGCCAGCAGCTTTCCACACAGCGGGGAAGACGACGAGCAGTTCTTC
TRBV7-6	.	TRBJ2-6	16	.	CASSLAGRYEAIFLTF	TGTGCCAGCAGCTTAGCGGGAAGGTACGAAGCCATCTTCCTGACTTTC
TRBV20-1	.	TRBJ1-2	14	.	CSARATEGEYGYTF	TGCAGTGCCCGAGCCACCGAGGGAGAGTATGGCTACACCTTC
TRBV19	.	TRBJ2-1	14	.	CASSPEGGNHEQFF	TGTGCCAGCAGTCCTGAGGGCGGGAACCATGAGCAGTTCTTC
TRBV5-5	.	TRBJ1-2	16	.	CASSLVDWGLDYGYTF	TGTGCCAGCAGCTTGGTGGACTGGGGCTTGGACTATGGCTACACCTTC
TRBV7-2	.	TRBJ2-1	15	.	CASSPFDGSEDTQFF	TGTGCCAGCAGCCCCTTTGACGGGAGCGAGGATACGCAGTTCTTC
TRBV2	.	TRBJ2-1	13	.	CASRQGVTGSQYF	TGTGCCAGCAGACAGGGAGTAACGGGAAGTCAGTATTTC
TRBV7-9	once	TRBJ1-1	17	.	CASSLEKGRASDTEAFF	TGTGCCAGCAGCTTAGAGAAGGGGCGAGCGTCAGATACGGAAGCTTTCTTT
TRBV19	few	TRBJ2-3	14	TRBD2	CASSIASGPYNEQF	TGTGCCAGTAGTATAGCTAGCGGTCCCTACAATGAGCAGTTT
TRBV7-2	once	TRBJ2-6	16	.	CASSLAGGYAAYVLTF	TGTGCCAGCAGCTTAGCGGGTGGCTACGCCGCCTACGTCCTGACTTTC
TRBV6-4	.	TRBJ2-7	15	.	CASRLSDSVYYEQYF	TGTGCCAGCAGGTTATCCGACAGCGTGTACTACGAGCAGTACTTC
TRBV7-2	.	TRBJ1-5	15	.	CASSQDRLGRELSHF	TGCGCCAGCAGCCAAGATCGATTAGGGCGTGAGCTCTCGCATTTT
TRBV24-1	.	TRBJ2-2	16	TRBD2	CASFDGGTGGMGELFF	TGTGCCAGCTTTGACGGGGGTACCGGGGGGATGGGGGAGCTGTTTTTT
TRBV7-6	.	TRBJ1-6	14	.	CASSLASDTGSYEF	TGTGCCAGCAGCTTAGCCAGCGACACGGGCTCCTACGAGTTT
TRBV10-3	.	TRBJ2-3	17	.	CASREYQGGPTTDTQYF	TGTGCCAGCAGGGAGTACCAGGGAGGCCCAACCACAGATACGCAGTATTTT
TRBV15	.	TRBJ2-3	14	.	CATSMASGPETQYF	TGTGCCACCAGCATGGCGTCCGGTCCCGAGACGCAGTATTTC
TRBV9	.	TRBJ2-3	14	.	CASSLAAGAEEIHF	TGTGCCAGCAGCTTAGCGGCAGGGGCGGAGGAGATACATTTT
TRBV12-3/TRBV12-4	.	TRBJ2-1	14	TRBD2	CASSCSGSRDEQFF	TGTGCCAGCAGTTGTAGCGGGAGTAGGGATGAGCAGTTCTTC
TRBV7-2	once	TRBJ2-3	14	.	CASSPSPSRAYEHF	TGTGCCAGCAGCCCAAGCCCTAGCCGGGCCTACGAGCATTTT
TRBV7-6	.	TRBJ2-3	14	.	CASSLGSCHSPLHF	TGTGCCAGCAGCTTGGGTTCCTGTCATTCACCCCTCCATTTT
TRBV7-2	.	TRBJ2-3	11	.	CASSSSTGNTF	TGTGCCAGCAGCTCCTCCACAGGGAACACTTTT
TRBV11-1	once	TRBJ2-3	16	.	CASSLAGQPSTDTQYF	TGTGCCAGCAGCTTAGCAGGGCAGCCAAGCACAGATACGCAGTATTTT
TRBV7-2	.	TRBJ2-7	14	TRBD2	CASSLSGTTYEQYF	TGTGCCAGCAGCTTAAGCGGGACTACCTACGAGCAGTACTTC
TRBV7-2	.	TRBJ2-7	13	TRBD2	CASSLSGGGEQYF	TGTGCCAGCAGCTTGAGCGGGGGAGGCGAGCAGTACTTC
TRBV7-8	.	TRBJ2-5	15	.	CASGLARATTQTQYF	TGTGCCAGCGGGTTAGCCCGCGCGACTACGCAGACCCAGTACTTC
TRBV4-3	.	TRBJ2-3	17	.	CASSQDGGLTGTGTQCF	TGCGCCAGCAGCCAAGATGGAGGGTTAACCGGCACAGGTACGCAGTGTTTT
TRBV6-4	.	TRBJ1-2	15	TRBD1	CASSPDRGQTYGYTF	TGTGCCAGCAGTCCAGACAGGGGCCAGACCTATGGCTACACCTTC
TRBV10-3	.	TRBJ1-2	14	TRBD1	CAISVEGGAMGYTF	TGTGCCATCAGTGTTGAAGGGGGCGCTATGGGCTACACCTTC
TRBV20-1	few	TRBJ2-3	15	TRBD2	CSARGTSGDTDTQYF	TGCAGTGCTAGGGGGACTAGCGGAGACACAGATACGCAGTATTTT
TRBV7-9	once	TRBJ2-3	13	.	CASSVVRTELFFF	TGTGCCAGCAGCGTAGTGCGCACGGAGCTGTTTTTTTTT
TRBV2	.	TRBJ2-3	12	.	CASTLWADTQYF	TGTGCCAGCACCCTCTGGGCAGATACGCAGTATTTT
TRBV4-1	.	TRBJ1-1	16	.	CASSQVALSMNTEAFF	TGCGCCAGCAGCCAAGTCGCCCTATCTATGAACACTGAAGCTTTCTTT